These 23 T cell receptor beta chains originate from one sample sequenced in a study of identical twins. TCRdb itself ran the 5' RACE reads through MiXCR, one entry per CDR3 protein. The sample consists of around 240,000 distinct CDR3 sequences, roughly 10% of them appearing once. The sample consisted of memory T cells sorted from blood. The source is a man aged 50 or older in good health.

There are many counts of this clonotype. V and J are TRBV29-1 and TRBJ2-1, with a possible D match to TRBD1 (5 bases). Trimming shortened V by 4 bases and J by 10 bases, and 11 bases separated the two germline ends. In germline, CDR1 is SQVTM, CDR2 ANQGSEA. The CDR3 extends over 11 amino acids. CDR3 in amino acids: CSVAPGYEQFF. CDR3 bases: TGCAGCGTTGCCCCAGGGTACGAGCAGTTCTTC.

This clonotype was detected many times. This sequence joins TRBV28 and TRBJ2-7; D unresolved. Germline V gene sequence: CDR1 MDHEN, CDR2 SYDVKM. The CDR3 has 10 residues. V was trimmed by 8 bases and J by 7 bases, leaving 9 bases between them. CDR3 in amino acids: CASGFLEQYF. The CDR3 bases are TGTGCCAGCGGCTTTTTAGAGCAGTACTTC.

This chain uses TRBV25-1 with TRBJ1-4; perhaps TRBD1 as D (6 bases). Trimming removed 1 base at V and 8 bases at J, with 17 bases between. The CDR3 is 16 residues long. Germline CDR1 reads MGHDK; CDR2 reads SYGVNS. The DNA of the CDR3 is TGTGCCAGCAGTGAATTTTCGGGGGCAGGGCGCGAAAAACTGTTTTTT. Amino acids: CASSEFSGAGREKLFF.

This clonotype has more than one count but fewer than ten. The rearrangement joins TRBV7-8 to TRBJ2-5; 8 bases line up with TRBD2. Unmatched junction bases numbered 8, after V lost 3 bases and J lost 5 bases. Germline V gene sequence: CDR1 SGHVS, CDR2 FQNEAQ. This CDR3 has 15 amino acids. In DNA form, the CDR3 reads TGTGCCAGCAGCTTCGGAGCGGGAGTTAGTGAGACCCAGTACTTC. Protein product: CASSFGAGVSETQYF.

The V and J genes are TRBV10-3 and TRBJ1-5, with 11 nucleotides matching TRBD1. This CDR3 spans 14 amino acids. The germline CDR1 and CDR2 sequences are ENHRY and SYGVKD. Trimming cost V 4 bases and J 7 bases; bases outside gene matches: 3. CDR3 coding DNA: TGTGCCATCAGTGGGGACAGGGGGAAACAGCCCCAGCATTTT. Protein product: CAISGDRGKQPQHF.

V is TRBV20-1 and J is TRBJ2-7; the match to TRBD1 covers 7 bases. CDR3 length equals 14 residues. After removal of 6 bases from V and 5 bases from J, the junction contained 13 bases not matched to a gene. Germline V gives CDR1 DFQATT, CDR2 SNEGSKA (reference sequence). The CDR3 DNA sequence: TGCAGTGCCCCAAGACAGGGAAGGGTTAACGAGCAGTACTTC. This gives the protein CSAPRQGRVNEQYF.

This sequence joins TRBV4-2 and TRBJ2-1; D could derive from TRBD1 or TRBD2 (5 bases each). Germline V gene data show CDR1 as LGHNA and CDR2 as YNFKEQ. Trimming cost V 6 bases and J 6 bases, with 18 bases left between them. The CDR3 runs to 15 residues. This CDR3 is CASRGPGSRLNEQFF. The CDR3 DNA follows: TGTGCCAGCAGGGGACCAGGGAGCAGGCTCAATGAGCAGTTCTTC.

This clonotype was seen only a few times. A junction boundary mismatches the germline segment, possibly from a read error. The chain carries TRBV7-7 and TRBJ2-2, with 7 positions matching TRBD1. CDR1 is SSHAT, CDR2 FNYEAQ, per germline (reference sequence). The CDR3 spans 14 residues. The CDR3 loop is CASSGQESTGELFF. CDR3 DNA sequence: TGTGCTAGCAGCGGACAGGAGAGCACCGGGGAGCTGTTTTTT.

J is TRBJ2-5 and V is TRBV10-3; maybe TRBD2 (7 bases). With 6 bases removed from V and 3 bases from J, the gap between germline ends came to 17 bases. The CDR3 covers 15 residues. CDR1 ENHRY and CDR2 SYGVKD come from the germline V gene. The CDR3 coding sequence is TGTGCCATCAGGGGGGGCGGGACTACTAAAGAGACCCAGTACTTC. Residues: CAIRGGGTTKETQYF.

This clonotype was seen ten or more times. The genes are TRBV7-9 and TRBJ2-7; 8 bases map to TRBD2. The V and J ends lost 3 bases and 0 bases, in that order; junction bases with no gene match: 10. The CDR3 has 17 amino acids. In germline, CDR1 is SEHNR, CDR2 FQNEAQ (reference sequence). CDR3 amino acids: CASSFRTSLTSSYEQYF. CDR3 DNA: TGTGCCAGCAGCTTTAGGACTAGCTTAACATCCTCCTACGAGCAGTACTTC. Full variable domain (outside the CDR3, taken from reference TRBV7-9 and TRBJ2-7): DTGVSQNPRHKITKRGQNVTFRCDPISEHNRLYWYRQTLGQGPEFLTYFQNEAQLEKSRLLSDRFSAERPKGSFSTLEIQRTEQGDSAMYLCASSFRTSLTSSYEQYFGPGTRLTVT.

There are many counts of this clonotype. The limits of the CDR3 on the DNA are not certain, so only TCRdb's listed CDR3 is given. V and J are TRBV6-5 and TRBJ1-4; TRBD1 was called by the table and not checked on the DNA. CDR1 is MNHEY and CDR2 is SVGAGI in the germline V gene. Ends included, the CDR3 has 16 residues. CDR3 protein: CASSFSGTGVGKTVFF.

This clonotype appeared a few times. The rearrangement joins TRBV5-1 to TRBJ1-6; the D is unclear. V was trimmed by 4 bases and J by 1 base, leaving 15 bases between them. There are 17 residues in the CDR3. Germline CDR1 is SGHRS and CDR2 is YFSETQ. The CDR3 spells CASSPRAGASYNSPLHF. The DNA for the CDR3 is TGCGCCAGCAGCCCTCGAGCGGGCGCGTCCTATAATTCACCCCTCCACTTT.

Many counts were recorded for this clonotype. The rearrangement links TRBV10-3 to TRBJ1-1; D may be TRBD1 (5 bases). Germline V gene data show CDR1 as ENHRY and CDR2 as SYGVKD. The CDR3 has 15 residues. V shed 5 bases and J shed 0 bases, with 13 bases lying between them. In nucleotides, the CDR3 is TGTGCCATCAGTAAAGAACCGACAGTGAACACTGAAGCTTTCTTT. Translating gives CAISKEPTVNTEAFF.

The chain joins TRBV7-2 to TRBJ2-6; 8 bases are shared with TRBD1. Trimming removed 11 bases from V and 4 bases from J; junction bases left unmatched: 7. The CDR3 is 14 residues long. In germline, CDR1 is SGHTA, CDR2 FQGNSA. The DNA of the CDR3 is TGTGCCGGAACAGGGGGATCCGGGGCCAACGTCCTGACTTTC. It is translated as CAGTGGSGANVLTF.

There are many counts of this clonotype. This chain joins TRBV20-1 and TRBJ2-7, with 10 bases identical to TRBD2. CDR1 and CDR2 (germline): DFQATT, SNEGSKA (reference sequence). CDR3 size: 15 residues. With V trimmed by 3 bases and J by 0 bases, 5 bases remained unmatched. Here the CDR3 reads CSASRLAGDSYEQYF. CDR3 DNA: TGCAGTGCTAGTCGCCTAGCGGGGGACTCCTACGAGCAGTACTTC.

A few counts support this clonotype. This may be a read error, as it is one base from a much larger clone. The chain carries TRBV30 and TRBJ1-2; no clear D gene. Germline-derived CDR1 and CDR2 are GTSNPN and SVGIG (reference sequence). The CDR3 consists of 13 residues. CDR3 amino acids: CAWSVGGIYGYPF. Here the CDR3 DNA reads TGTGCCTGGAGTGTAGGTGGGATCTATGGCTACCCCTTC.

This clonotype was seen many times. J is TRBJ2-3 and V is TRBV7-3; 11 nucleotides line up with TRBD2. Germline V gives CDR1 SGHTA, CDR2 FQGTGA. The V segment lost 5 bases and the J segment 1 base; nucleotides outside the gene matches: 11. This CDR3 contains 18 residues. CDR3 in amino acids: CASSRLAGGPGGTDTQYF. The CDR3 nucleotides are TGTGCCAGCAGCAGATTAGCGGGAGGGCCAGGAGGCACAGATACGCAGTATTTT. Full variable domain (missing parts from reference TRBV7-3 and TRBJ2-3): GAGVSQTPSNKVTEKGKYVELRCDPISGHTALYWYRQSLGQGPEFLIYFQGTGAADDSGLPNDRFFAVRPEGSVSTLKIQRTERGDSAVYLCASSRLAGGPGGTDTQYFGPGTRLTVL.

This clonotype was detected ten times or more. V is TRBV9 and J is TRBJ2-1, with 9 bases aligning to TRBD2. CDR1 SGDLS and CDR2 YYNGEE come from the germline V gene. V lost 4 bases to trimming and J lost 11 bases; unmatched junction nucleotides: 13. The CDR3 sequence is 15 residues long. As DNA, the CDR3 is TGTGCCAGCAGCCCCTCAGGGACTAGCAATAATCAGCAGTTCTTC. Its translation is CASSPSGTSNNQQFF.

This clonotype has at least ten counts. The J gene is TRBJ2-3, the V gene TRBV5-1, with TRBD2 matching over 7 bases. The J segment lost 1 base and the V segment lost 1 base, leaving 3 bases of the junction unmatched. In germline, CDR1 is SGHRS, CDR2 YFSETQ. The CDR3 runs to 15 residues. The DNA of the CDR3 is TGCGCCAGCAGCTTGAGCGGGATCGGCACAGATACGCAGTATTTT. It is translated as CASSLSGIGTDTQYF.

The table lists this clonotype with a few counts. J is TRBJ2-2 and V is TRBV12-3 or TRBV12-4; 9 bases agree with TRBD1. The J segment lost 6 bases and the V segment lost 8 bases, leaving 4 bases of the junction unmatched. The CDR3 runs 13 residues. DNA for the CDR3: TGTGCCAGCTACCGACAGGGGGCCGGGGAGCTGTTTTTT. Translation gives CASYRQGAGELFF.

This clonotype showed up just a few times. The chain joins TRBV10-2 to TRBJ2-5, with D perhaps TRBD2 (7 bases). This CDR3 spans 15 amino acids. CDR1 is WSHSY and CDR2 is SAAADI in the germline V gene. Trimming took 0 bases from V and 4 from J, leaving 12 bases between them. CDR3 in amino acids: CASSESYREGETQYF. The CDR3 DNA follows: TGCGCCAGCAGTGAGTCGTACAGGGAGGGAGAGACCCAGTACTTC.

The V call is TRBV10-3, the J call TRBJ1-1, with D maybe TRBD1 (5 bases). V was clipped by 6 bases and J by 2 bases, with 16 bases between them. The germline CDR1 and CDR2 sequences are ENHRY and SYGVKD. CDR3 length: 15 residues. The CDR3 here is CAIRRVEGRNTEAFF. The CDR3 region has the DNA TGTGCCATCAGGAGGGTCGAGGGGCGTAACACTGAAGCTTTCTTT.

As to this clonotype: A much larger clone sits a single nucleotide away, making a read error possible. Here the CDR3 DNA reads TGCAGTGCTTTACAGGGGTTTGGGGACTACGAGCAGTCCTTC. Translated, it gives CSALQGFGDYEQSF. The chain recombines TRBV20-1 with TRBJ2-7, with D perhaps TRBD1 or TRBD2 (7 bases each). Germline V CDR1 and CDR2: DFQATT, SNEGSKA (reference sequence). This CDR3 has 14 residues.